This passage covers 15 T cell receptor beta chains from one sample sequenced in a study of T-cell memory formation after mild COVID-19. TCRdb re-analysed the 5' RACE reads in MiXCR, keeping a single row per CDR3 protein. The sample holds about 340,000 distinct CDR3 sequences, over 10% seen once. The sequenced sample consisted of PBMCs or a T cell subset sorted from them (not recorded which). These receptors came from a man between 18 and 35 years old who had mild COVID-19 (a few samples of this study predate the infection). Cell type and time point are not known.

This clonotype was observed a handful of times. The chain couples TRBV6-2 or TRBV6-3 to TRBJ2-2; D is possibly TRBD2 (5 bases). CDR1 MNHEY and CDR2 SVGEGT come from the germline V gene. Trimming removed 2 bases at V and 1 base at J, with 14 bases between. This CDR3 has 17 amino acids. This CDR3 is CASSYAGLAENTGELFF. DNA of the CDR3: TGTGCCAGCAGTTACGCGGGTCTAGCAGAGAACACCGGGGAGCTGTTTTTT.

Only one count was recorded for this clonotype. This sequence joins TRBV6-2 or TRBV6-3 and TRBJ1-1; TRBD1 agrees at 7 bases. V gave up 6 bases and J gave up 4 bases; unmatched junction bases: 5. From germline, CDR1 is MNHEY and CDR2 SVGEGT. This CDR3 has 13 residues. CDR3 loop: CASSEGTVTEAFF. The CDR3, as DNA: TGTGCCAGCAGCGAGGGGACAGTCACTGAAGCTTTCTTT.

This clonotype was observed many times. This sequence joins TRBV4-3 and TRBJ1-6; D is uncertain. CDR1 LGHNA and CDR2 YSLEER come from the germline V gene. The V gene lost 3 bases and the J gene lost 7 bases, with 10 bases spanning the gap. The CDR3 length is 14 residues. The CDR3 protein is CASSHGRANSPLHF. In DNA, the CDR3 is TGCGCCAGCAGCCATGGACGGGCAAATTCACCCCTCCACTTT.

The J gene is TRBJ2-3, the V gene TRBV10-3, with 7 bases aligning to TRBD2. Germline CDR1 ENHRY, CDR2 SYGVKD. The CDR3 runs 14 residues. Losses at the gene ends were 6 bases for V and 0 bases for J; bases not matched to a gene: 3. The chain's CDR3 is CAIRAGVSTDTQYF. The DNA for the CDR3 is TGTGCCATCAGGGCGGGGGTTAGCACAGATACGCAGTATTTT.

This clonotype was detected a few times. The V gene is TRBV12-3 or TRBV12-4, the J gene TRBJ2-3; the D call may be TRBD1 or TRBD2 (5 bases each). The CDR3 is made up of 15 amino acids. V gave up 4 bases and J gave up 5 bases, with 16 bases separating them. The CDR3 DNA reads TGTGCCAGCAGTTCCCGACCCGGTGGGGGAGATACGCAGTATTTT. Translation gives CASSSRPGGGDTQYF.

This clonotype showed up just a few times. The V call is TRBV12-3 or TRBV12-4, the J call TRBJ1-1, with D uncertain. The CDR3 has 13 amino acids. V was trimmed by 6 bases and J by 3 bases, leaving 11 bases between them. CDR3 loop: CASSPGVDTEAFF. The CDR3 DNA is TGTGCCAGCAGCCCCGGGGTGGACACTGAAGCTTTCTTT.

This clonotype turned up a few times. The V and J genes are TRBV7-2 and TRBJ1-3; no definite D call. V lost 2 bases and J lost 0, with 11 bases in between. There are 16 residues in the CDR3. Germline V gives CDR1 SGHTA, CDR2 FQGNSA. CDR3: CASSLQTVSSGNTIYF. As DNA, the CDR3 is TGTGCCAGCAGCTTACAGACCGTGAGCTCTGGAAACACCATATATTTT.

The V call is TRBV7-6, the J call TRBJ2-4, with TRBD2 matching over 7 bases. V was clipped by 8 bases and J by 0 bases; unmatched bases: 16. CDR1 SGHVS and CDR2 FNYEAQ come from the germline V gene. The CDR3 totals 18 residues. CDR3 protein: CASSPLYRAGLAKNIQYF. The CDR3 DNA reads TGTGCCAGCTCGCCCCTCTACCGAGCGGGGTTAGCCAAAAACATTCAGTACTTC.

This clonotype was seen a handful of times. This sequence joins TRBV6-6 and TRBJ2-5, with a possible D match to TRBD1 (6 bases). Germline CDR1 is MNHNY and CDR2 is SVGAGI (reference sequence). The CDR3 is 14 amino acids. Trimming shortened V by 6 bases and J by 1 base, and 12 bases separated the two germline ends. CDR3 protein: CASRSGVSQETQYF. CDR3 DNA: TGTGCCAGCAGATCAGGGGTTTCCCAAGAGACCCAGTACTTC.

In this sample, this clonotype turned up a few times. The gene calls are TRBV18 and TRBJ2-7; tentatively, D is TRBD2 (5 bases). The CDR3 covers 16 residues. Trimming took off 3 bases at V and 3 bases at J, with 18 bases between the two ends. Germline CDR1 reads KGHSH; CDR2 reads LQKENI. This chain's CDR3 is CASSPVDSINHYEQYF. The CDR3 DNA reads TGTGCCAGCTCACCCGTGGACTCCATCAATCACTACGAGCAGTACTTC. Full variable domain (rest looked up from reference TRBV18 and TRBJ2-7): NAGVMQNPRHLVRRRGQEARLRCSPMKGHSHVYWYRQLPEEGLKFMVYLQKENIIDESGMPKERFSAEFPKEGPSILRIQQVVRGDSAAYFCASSPVDSINHYEQYFGPGTRLTVT.

This rearrangement joins TRBV7-3 to TRBJ2-3; 10 bases align to TRBD2. The CDR3 totals 16 residues. Per the germline V gene, CDR1 is SGHTA and CDR2 is FQGTGA. Trimming at V came to 4 bases and at J to 2 bases, leaving 6 bases not matched to a gene. CDR3 sequence: CASSSDLAGDTDTQYF. CDR3 sequence (DNA): TGTGCCAGCAGCTCAGACCTAGCGGGGGACACAGATACGCAGTATTTT.

In this sample, this clonotype turned up a few times. The genes are TRBV12-3 or TRBV12-4 and TRBJ1-3, with D unclear. The CDR3 has 14 amino acids. Trimming left V 5 bases short and J 3 bases short, with 11 bases between. This CDR3 reads CASSQVGIGNTIYF. The DNA for the CDR3 is TGTGCCAGCAGTCAAGTGGGGATTGGAAACACCATATATTTT.

This rearrangement joins TRBV10-3 to TRBJ2-5; TRBD2 matches 8 bases. The V and J ends lost 8 bases and 3 bases, in that order; junction bases with no gene match: 8. CDR3 length: 14 residues. Germline V CDR1 and CDR2: ENHRY, SYGVKD. The CDR3 nucleotides are TGTGCCATCGGTCGGGGGGGCGGTAAAGAGACCCAGTACTTC. This encodes CAIGRGGGKETQYF.

This clonotype has just a few counts. The chain is built from TRBV20-1 and TRBJ2-2, with D tentatively TRBD1 (5 bases). Germline V gene data show CDR1 as DFQATT and CDR2 as SNEGSKA (reference sequence). The ends were cut back, 1 base at V and 6 bases at J, with 15 bases in the middle. The CDR3 extends over 15 amino acids. The CDR3 region has the DNA TGCAGTGCTAGAGTTTCCGGCAAAGGGGCCGGGGAGCTGTTTTTT. Protein product: CSARVSGKGAGELFF.

This clonotype was found a few times. Here the CDR3 DNA reads TGCGCCAGCAGACAGATTCTGGGGGCGTACCAAGAGACCCAGTACTTC. Its protein product is CASRQILGAYQETQYF. The V and J genes are TRBV5-1 and TRBJ2-5; tentatively, D is TRBD1 (6 bases). V lost 5 bases and J lost 0, with 17 bases in between. The CDR3 spans 16 residues. Germline V lookup: CDR1 SGHRS, CDR2 YFSETQ.